Below, 2 T cell receptor beta chains from the same sample are listed, as sequenced in a study of Ad26.COV2.S vaccination and SARS-CoV-2 variants. Sequenced by immunoSEQ multiplex PCR; TCRdb stores in-frame clones only, minus some. The sample consists of approximately 420,000 clones, approximately 91% of them appearing once. Treatment defined: around 19 received Ad26.COV2.S at low or high dose, single or two shots; several received placebo; per-sample allocation not given. All samples were drawn on day 63, counting from the first vaccine or placebo injection. The sequenced sample was peripheral blood, obtained in a trial of Ad26.COV2.S vaccine versus placebo. Receptors were obtained from a person between 18 and 60 years old who received the Ad26.COV2.S COVID-19 vaccine or a placebo.

The rearrangement joins TRBV19 to TRBJ2-3, with D possibly being TRBD1 (5 bases). V lost 5 bases, J lost 0 bases, and 18 bases lay in between. The CDR3 totals 17 residues. Germline values: CDR1 LNHDA, CDR2 SQIVND (reference sequence). As DNA, the CDR3 is TGTGCCAGTAGTTCCCCCTGGCAGGGTCGCAGCACAGATACGCAGTATTTT. It specifies CASSSPWQGRSTDTQYF.

The V gene is TRBV6-5, the J gene TRBJ1-5, with unresolved D. Germline V CDR1 and CDR2: MNHEY, SVGAGI. Trimming took off 4 bases at V and 4 bases at J, with 8 bases between the two ends. The CDR3 is 13 residues long. The CDR3 protein is CASSLGRNQPQHF. The CDR3 DNA reads TGTGCCAGCAGTTTAGGGAGGAATCAGCCCCAGCATTTT.